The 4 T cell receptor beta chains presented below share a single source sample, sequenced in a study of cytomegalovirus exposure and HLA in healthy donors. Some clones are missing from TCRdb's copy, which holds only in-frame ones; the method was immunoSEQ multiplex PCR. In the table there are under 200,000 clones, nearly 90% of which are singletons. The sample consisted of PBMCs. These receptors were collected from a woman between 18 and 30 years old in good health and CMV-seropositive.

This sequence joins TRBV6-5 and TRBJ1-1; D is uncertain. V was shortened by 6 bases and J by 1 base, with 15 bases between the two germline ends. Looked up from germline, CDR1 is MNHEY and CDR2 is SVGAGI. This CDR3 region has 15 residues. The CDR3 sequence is CASSFLPRQNTEAFF. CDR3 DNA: TGTGCCAGCAGCTTCTTGCCCCGACAGAACACTGAAGCTTTCTTT.

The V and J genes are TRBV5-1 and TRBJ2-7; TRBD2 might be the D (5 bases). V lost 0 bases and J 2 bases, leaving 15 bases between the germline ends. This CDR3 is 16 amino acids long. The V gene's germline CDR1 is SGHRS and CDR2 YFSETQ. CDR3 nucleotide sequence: TGCGCCAGCAGCTTGGCCTCCCGAGCGGCGACCTACGAGCAGTACTTC. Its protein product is CASSLASRAATYEQYF.

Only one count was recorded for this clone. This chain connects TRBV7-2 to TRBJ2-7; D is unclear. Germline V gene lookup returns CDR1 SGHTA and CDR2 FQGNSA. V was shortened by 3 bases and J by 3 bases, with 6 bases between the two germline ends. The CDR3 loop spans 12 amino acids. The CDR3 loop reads CASSFFGYEQYF. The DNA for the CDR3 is TGTGCCAGCAGCTTTTTCGGCTACGAGCAGTACTTC.

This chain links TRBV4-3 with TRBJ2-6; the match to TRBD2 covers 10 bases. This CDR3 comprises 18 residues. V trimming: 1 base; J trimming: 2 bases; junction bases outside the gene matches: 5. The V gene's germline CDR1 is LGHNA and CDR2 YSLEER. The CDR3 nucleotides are TGCGCCAGCAGCCAAGGAGTAGCGGGAGGTCCTGGGGCCAACGTCCTGACTTTC. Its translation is CASSQGVAGGPGANVLTF.